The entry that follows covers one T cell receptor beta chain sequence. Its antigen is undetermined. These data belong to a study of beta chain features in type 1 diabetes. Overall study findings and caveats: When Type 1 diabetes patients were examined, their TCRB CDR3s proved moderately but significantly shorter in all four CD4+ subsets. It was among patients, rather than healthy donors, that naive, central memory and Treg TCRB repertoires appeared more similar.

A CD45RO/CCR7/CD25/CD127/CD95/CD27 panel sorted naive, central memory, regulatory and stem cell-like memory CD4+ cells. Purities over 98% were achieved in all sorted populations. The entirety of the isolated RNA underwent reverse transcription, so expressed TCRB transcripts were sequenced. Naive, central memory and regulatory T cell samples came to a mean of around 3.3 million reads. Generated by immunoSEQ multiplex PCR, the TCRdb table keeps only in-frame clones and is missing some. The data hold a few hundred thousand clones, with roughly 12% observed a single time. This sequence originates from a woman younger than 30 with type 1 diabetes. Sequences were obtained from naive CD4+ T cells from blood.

This CDR3 reads CASSQEYSPNLHF. CDR3 in DNA: TGTGCCAGCAGCCAAGAATACAGCCCCAACCTCCACTTT. The V gene is TRBV5-4, the J gene TRBJ1-6; no reliable D call. Trimming removed 4 bases at V and 15 bases at J, with 17 bases between. This CDR3 comprises 13 residues. The V gene's germline CDR1 is SGHNT and CDR2 YYREEE (reference sequence).